This is a list of T cell receptor beta chains from one sample in a study of blood T cells in healthy people across ages. TCRdb independently ran MiXCR on the 5' RACE reads; one entry per CDR3 protein. This sample carries around 1,000,000 distinct CDR3 sequences, more than 30% of them seen once, and the ten largest clones take around 13%. The sequenced sample consisted of blood. The receptors were gathered from a man aged 18-30 years in good health. Both conserved end residues are part of each CDR3. A D gene is named only where the DNA matches it firmly. The size field is filled for only some rows; it gives once, few, many or a size class.

len: 17; v_gene: TRBV7-2; abundance: NA; j_gene: TRBJ2-2; d_gene: NA; CDR3nt: TGTGCCAGCAGCCTCAAAAAGGGCGGGCCGAACACCGGGGAGCTGTTTTTT; CDR3aa: CASSLKKGGPNTGELFF
len: 17; v_gene: TRBV27; abundance: few; j_gene: TRBJ1-6; d_gene: NA; CDR3nt: TGTGCCAGCAGTTTATTACTCGGGAGCTCCTATAATTCACCCCTCCACTTT; CDR3aa: CASSLLLGSSYNSPLHF
len: 15; v_gene: TRBV9; abundance: many; j_gene: TRBJ2-1; d_gene: NA; CDR3nt: TGTGCCAGCAGCACCCGGGACGCCCCCTACAATGAGCAGTTCTTC; CDR3aa: CASSTRDAPYNEQFF
len: 13; v_gene: TRBV7-2; abundance: NA; j_gene: TRBJ2-5; d_gene: NA; CDR3nt: TGTGCCAGCAGCGTAGTCTTCCGAGAGACCCAGTACTTC; CDR3aa: CASSVVFRETQYF
len: 13; v_gene: TRBV12-3/TRBV12-4; abundance: NA; j_gene: TRBJ1-2; d_gene: NA; CDR3nt: TGTGCCAGCAGTTTAGTTGGGATCTATGGCTACACCTTC; CDR3aa: CASSLVGIYGYTF
len: 15; v_gene: TRBV10-3; abundance: NA; j_gene: TRBJ2-7; d_gene: TRBD1; CDR3nt: TGTGCCATCAGTGGACCCGGGACAGGGGGCTCCGAGCAGTACTTC; CDR3aa: CAISGPGTGGSEQYF
len: 14; v_gene: TRBV5-1; abundance: NA; j_gene: TRBJ1-2; d_gene: NA; CDR3nt: TGCGCCAGCAGCTTGGCCCTCTACATGGAGGGCTACACCTTC; CDR3aa: CASSLALYMEGYTF
len: 16; v_gene: TRBV4-2; abundance: NA; j_gene: TRBJ1-6; d_gene: NA; CDR3nt: TGTGCCAGCAGCCAAATCTCAGGGGCTGGGAATTCACCCCTCCACTTT; CDR3aa: CASSQISGAGNSPLHF
len: 15; v_gene: TRBV10-3; abundance: NA; j_gene: TRBJ1-5; d_gene: NA; CDR3nt: TGTGCCATCAGTGAGGGACACCCAAGCAATCAGCCCCAGCATTTT; CDR3aa: CAISEGHPSNQPQHF
len: 16; v_gene: TRBV27; abundance: NA; j_gene: TRBJ1-6; d_gene: NA; CDR3nt: TGTGCCAGCCTCCTCCTGGGAAAAGGGTATAATTCACCCCTCCACTTT; CDR3aa: CASLLLGKGYNSPLHF
len: 15; v_gene: TRBV4-1; abundance: few; j_gene: TRBJ1-2; d_gene: TRBD1; CDR3nt: TGCGCCAGCAGCCAAAATGACCGGGACAGGGATGGCTACACCTTC; CDR3aa: CASSQNDRDRDGYTF
len: 14; v_gene: TRBV7-2; abundance: NA; j_gene: TRBJ2-2; d_gene: NA; CDR3nt: TGTGCCAGCAGCGGTCGCTCTCGGACTGGGGAGCTGTTTTTT; CDR3aa: CASSGRSRTGELFF
len: 16; v_gene: TRBV18; abundance: NA; j_gene: TRBJ2-1; d_gene: TRBD2; CDR3nt: TGTGCCAGCTCACCAATAGCGGGGGGGCTGATCAATGAGCAGTTCTTC; CDR3aa: CASSPIAGGLINEQFF
len: 12; v_gene: TRBV19; abundance: NA; j_gene: TRBJ1-1; d_gene: NA; CDR3nt: TGTGCCAGTAGTATAGGTGCTTATGAAGCTTTCTTT; CDR3aa: CASSIGAYEAFF
len: 17; v_gene: TRBV2; abundance: few; j_gene: TRBJ1-2; d_gene: NA; CDR3nt: TGTGCCAGCAGCTTGAGGACGTCCCTCTCACTTAACTATGGCTACACCTTC; CDR3aa: CASSLRTSLSLNYGYTF
len: 16; v_gene: TRBV11-2; abundance: NA; j_gene: TRBJ2-1; d_gene: TRBD2; CDR3nt: TGTGCCAGCCTCAACGTGGGCGGGGGAACCTACAATGAGCAGTTCTTC; CDR3aa: CASLNVGGGTYNEQFF
len: 13; v_gene: TRBV7-9; abundance: NA; j_gene: TRBJ2-7; d_gene: NA; CDR3nt: TGTGCCAGCAGCGCCCCGGGAGACACAGAGCAGTACTTC; CDR3aa: CASSAPGDTEQYF
len: 13; v_gene: TRBV5-1; abundance: NA; j_gene: TRBJ1-1; d_gene: NA; CDR3nt: TGCGCCAGCAGCGGTCAGGAGGGGACTGAAGCTTTCTTT; CDR3aa: CASSGQEGTEAFF
len: 14; v_gene: TRBV7-2; abundance: NA; j_gene: TRBJ1-2; d_gene: NA; CDR3nt: TGTGCCAGCAGCTTAGCGGGAGGATTCCATGGCTACACCTTC; CDR3aa: CASSLAGGFHGYTF
len: 15; v_gene: TRBV5-6; abundance: few; j_gene: TRBJ2-6; d_gene: NA; CDR3nt: TGTGCCAGCAGTTCCAGGGGCTCTGGGGCCAACGTCCTGACTTTC; CDR3aa: CASSSRGSGANVLTF
len: 16; v_gene: TRBV20-1; abundance: few; j_gene: TRBJ2-7; d_gene: NA; CDR3nt: TGCAGTGCTAGGTCCCTAATGGGTAAGGGAGACTACGAGCAGTACTTC; CDR3aa: CSARSLMGKGDYEQYF
len: 16; v_gene: TRBV12-3/TRBV12-4; abundance: few; j_gene: TRBJ1-3; d_gene: NA; CDR3nt: TGTGCCAGCAGTCTCCCCCAGGGAGCCTTAGGAAACACCATATATTTT; CDR3aa: CASSLPQGALGNTIYF
len: 11; v_gene: TRBV25-1; abundance: NA; j_gene: TRBJ2-5; d_gene: NA; CDR3nt: TGTGCCAGCAGTGCGGACACGACCCAGTACTTC; CDR3aa: CASSADTTQYF
len: 14; v_gene: TRBV18; abundance: NA; j_gene: TRBJ1-5; d_gene: NA; CDR3nt: TGTGCCAGCTCACGGACAGTGGACAATCAGCCCCAGCATTTT; CDR3aa: CASSRTVDNQPQHF
len: 12; v_gene: TRBV10-3; abundance: NA; j_gene: TRBJ1-2; d_gene: TRBD1; CDR3nt: TGTGCCATCACCGGACAGGACTATGGCTACACCTTC; CDR3aa: CAITGQDYGYTF
len: 12; v_gene: TRBV7-9; abundance: NA; j_gene: TRBJ2-2; d_gene: NA; CDR3nt: TGTGTCAGCAGGATAAACACCGGGGAGCTGTTTTTT; CDR3aa: CVSRINTGELFF
len: 16; v_gene: TRBV4-1; abundance: few; j_gene: TRBJ1-5; d_gene: NA; CDR3nt: TGCGCCAGCAGCCAACGAGGAGGGGATAGCAATCAGCCCCAGCATTTT; CDR3aa: CASSQRGGDSNQPQHF
len: 13; v_gene: TRBV5-1; abundance: NA; j_gene: TRBJ1-2; d_gene: NA; CDR3nt: TGCGCCAGCAGCTGGGGACAAGAAAATGGCTACACCTTC; CDR3aa: CASSWGQENGYTF
len: 14; v_gene: TRBV6-1; abundance: NA; j_gene: TRBJ2-3; d_gene: TRBD2; CDR3nt: TGTGCCAGCAGTACCCAGTTAGCGGGGAGCACGCAGTATTTT; CDR3aa: CASSTQLAGSTQYF
len: 13; v_gene: TRBV12-5; abundance: NA; j_gene: TRBJ1-1; d_gene: TRBD1; CDR3nt: TGTGCTAGTCGACAGGGGCTGGGCACTGAAGCTTTCTTT; CDR3aa: CASRQGLGTEAFF
len: 16; v_gene: TRBV9; abundance: NA; j_gene: TRBJ2-3; d_gene: NA; CDR3nt: TGTGCCAGCAGCGTAGAGGGGGGACACAACACAGATACGCAGTATTTT; CDR3aa: CASSVEGGHNTDTQYF
len: 15; v_gene: TRBV6-5; abundance: few; j_gene: TRBJ2-3; d_gene: NA; CDR3nt: TGTGCCAGCAGTTATTATGAGGGAAGCACAGATACGCAGTATTTT; CDR3aa: CASSYYEGSTDTQYF
len: 17; v_gene: TRBV10-3; abundance: NA; j_gene: TRBJ2-4; d_gene: TRBD2; CDR3nt: TGTGCCGTCAGTGAACTGAGAGCGGGGGGGCCAGGAGACATTCAGTACTTC; CDR3aa: CAVSELRAGGPGDIQYF
len: 16; v_gene: TRBV4-3; abundance: few; j_gene: TRBJ2-1; d_gene: NA; CDR3nt: TGTGCCAGCAGTCAACTAGCAGGGGGTTCCTACAATGAGCAGTTCTTC; CDR3aa: CASSQLAGGSYNEQFF
len: 13; v_gene: TRBV7-8; abundance: few; j_gene: TRBJ2-3; d_gene: NA; CDR3nt: TGTGCCAGCCGGGACAAATACACAGATACGCAGTATTTT; CDR3aa: CASRDKYTDTQYF
len: 16; v_gene: TRBV6-5; abundance: NA; j_gene: TRBJ2-1; d_gene: TRBD1; CDR3nt: TGTGCCAGCAGCCGACCGGGACAGGGGATCTTCGTTGAGCAGTTCTTC; CDR3aa: CASSRPGQGIFVEQFF
len: 14; v_gene: TRBV20-1; abundance: NA; j_gene: TRBJ1-2; d_gene: NA; CDR3nt: TGCAGTGTCCAGATCCGGGGAACTAACTATGGCTACACCTTC; CDR3aa: CSVQIRGTNYGYTF
len: 16; v_gene: TRBV3-1; abundance: NA; j_gene: TRBJ2-4; d_gene: TRBD1; CDR3nt: TGTGCCAGCAGCCAACTCCCGGGACAGGGAAAAAACATTCAGTACTTC; CDR3aa: CASSQLPGQGKNIQYF
len: 15; v_gene: TRBV7-8; abundance: NA; j_gene: TRBJ1-6; d_gene: NA; CDR3nt: TGTGCCAGCAGCTTAGCCAGGACGGGAAATTCACCCCTCCACTTT; CDR3aa: CASSLARTGNSPLHF
len: 17; v_gene: TRBV5-5; abundance: NA; j_gene: TRBJ1-1; d_gene: NA; CDR3nt: TGTGCCAGCAGCTTAAGGACGGGGACCTTTCGGACCACTGAAGCTTTCTTT; CDR3aa: CASSLRTGTFRTTEAFF
len: 16; v_gene: TRBV12-3/TRBV12-4; abundance: NA; j_gene: TRBJ2-4; d_gene: NA; CDR3nt: TGTGCCAGCAGTTCACAGGGAGGAAAAGTCAAAAACATTCAGTACTTC; CDR3aa: CASSSQGGKVKNIQYF
len: 16; v_gene: TRBV11-2; abundance: NA; j_gene: TRBJ2-7; d_gene: NA; CDR3nt: TGTGCCAGCAGCTTAGGCCCGGGCCAGGACCCCTACGAACAGTACTTC; CDR3aa: CASSLGPGQDPYEQYF
len: 16; v_gene: TRBV7-9; abundance: NA; j_gene: TRBJ1-2; d_gene: TRBD1; CDR3nt: TGTGCCAGCAGCTTAGACGCAGGGGGCAACAACTATGGCTACACCTTC; CDR3aa: CASSLDAGGNNYGYTF
len: 17; v_gene: TRBV12-3/TRBV12-4; abundance: NA; j_gene: TRBJ2-2; d_gene: TRBD2; CDR3nt: TGTGCCAGCAGTTTAGTGGGACTAGCGACGAACACCGGGGAGCTGTTTTTT; CDR3aa: CASSLVGLATNTGELFF
len: 13; v_gene: TRBV6-5; abundance: NA; j_gene: TRBJ2-2; d_gene: TRBD1; CDR3nt: TGTGCCAGCAGGACAGGGTTGGTCGGGGAGCTGTTTTTT; CDR3aa: CASRTGLVGELFF
len: 14; v_gene: TRBV9; abundance: NA; j_gene: TRBJ2-3; d_gene: TRBD1; CDR3nt: TGTGCCAGCGAGGGGCAGGGGGCAACAGATACGCAGTATTTT; CDR3aa: CASEGQGATDTQYF
len: 17; v_gene: TRBV7-2; abundance: few; j_gene: TRBJ2-4; d_gene: TRBD1; CDR3nt: TGTGCCAGCAGCCCATTGACAGGGGAGAGGGCCAAAAACATTCAGTACTTC; CDR3aa: CASSPLTGERAKNIQYF
len: 15; v_gene: TRBV29-1; abundance: NA; j_gene: TRBJ1-2; d_gene: NA; CDR3nt: TGCAGCGTTGAAAAAGACATTCTGAGGGACTATGGCTACACCTTC; CDR3aa: CSVEKDILRDYGYTF
len: 13; v_gene: TRBV12-3/TRBV12-4; abundance: NA; j_gene: TRBJ2-3; d_gene: NA; CDR3nt: TGTGCCAGCAGTAGGAGGAGGACAGATACGCAGTATTTT; CDR3aa: CASSRRRTDTQYF
len: 13; v_gene: TRBV7-2; abundance: many; j_gene: TRBJ2-7; d_gene: NA; CDR3nt: TGTGCCAGCAGCTTAGCAAACGAGTACGAGCAGTACTTC; CDR3aa: CASSLANEYEQYF
len: 13; v_gene: TRBV29-1; abundance: NA; j_gene: TRBJ1-2; d_gene: TRBD1; CDR3nt: TGCAGCGTAGCATGGACAGGGGGCGATGGCTACACCTTC; CDR3aa: CSVAWTGGDGYTF
len: 16; v_gene: TRBV15; abundance: NA; j_gene: TRBJ2-1; d_gene: NA; CDR3nt: TGTGTCACCAGCAGAGATCGGAGCGTCTCATACAATGAGCAGTTCTTC; CDR3aa: CVTSRDRSVSYNEQFF
len: 14; v_gene: TRBV27; abundance: few; j_gene: TRBJ1-4; d_gene: NA; CDR3nt: TGTGCCAGCAGCTGGCGGGGCGGCGATGAAAAACTGTTTTTT; CDR3aa: CASSWRGGDEKLFF
len: 12; v_gene: TRBV29-1; abundance: many; j_gene: TRBJ1-1; d_gene: NA; CDR3nt: TGCAGCGTTGAACCCGGAAACACTGAAGCTTTCTTT; CDR3aa: CSVEPGNTEAFF
len: 14; v_gene: TRBV7-9; abundance: NA; j_gene: TRBJ2-5; d_gene: NA; CDR3nt: TGTGCCAGCAGCTTATACGGGCCTCAAGAGACCCAGTACTTC; CDR3aa: CASSLYGPQETQYF
len: 14; v_gene: TRBV4-1; abundance: once; j_gene: TRBJ2-1; d_gene: TRBD2; CDR3nt: TGCGCCAGCGGCCTTGAGGCTAGCGGGAATGAGCAGTTCTTC; CDR3aa: CASGLEASGNEQFF
len: 13; v_gene: TRBV5-1; abundance: few; j_gene: TRBJ2-4; d_gene: NA; CDR3nt: TGCGCCAGCAGTGAAGGGGCCAAAAACATTCAGTACTTC; CDR3aa: CASSEGAKNIQYF
len: 16; v_gene: TRBV6-2/TRBV6-3; abundance: few; j_gene: TRBJ2-3; d_gene: NA; CDR3nt: TGTGTCAGCAGGAGGTCCAGACTAAAATACACAGATACGCAGTATTTT; CDR3aa: CVSRRSRLKYTDTQYF
len: 13; v_gene: TRBV28; abundance: few; j_gene: TRBJ2-3; d_gene: NA; CDR3nt: TGTGCCAGCACGCGCCGTCCCACAGATACGCAGTATTTT; CDR3aa: CASTRRPTDTQYF